The table lists the clone carrying this T cell receptor beta chain with a count of one. Its target is unknown. This sample is drawn from a study of persistence of HIV-infected CD4 T cells. Overall study results and limits: TCR oligoclonality correlated with proviral oligoclonality in the same sorted populations. Antigen-responding cells were enriched for degenerate expanded CDR3beta sequences. Compared with CD3/CD28-stimulated cells, CMV- and Gag-responding cells showed lower TCRbeta richness.

Nonspecific anti-CD3/anti-CD28 bead stimulation represents the broad CD4+ T cell repertoire. CD4+ T cells upregulating both CD40 ligand and CD69 were sorted as responding cells. Stimulated PBMCs had first been depleted of CD8+ T cells. Trimming cost V 0 bases and J 11 bases; bases outside gene matches: 4. The germline gives CDR1 MNHEY, CDR2 SVGEGT. This CDR3 is built from 13 residues. The immunoSEQ assay was version 4, run in survey mode. Sequencing was performed with immunoSEQ multiplex PCR; in TCRdb, only in-frame clones are kept and a portion is missing. The sample includes 35,000 to 45,000 clones, roughly 89% seen only once; the top ten take 1.3%.

The rearrangement joins TRBV6-2 or TRBV6-3 to TRBJ2-1, with 7 bases aligning to TRBD2. The clonotype was recovered from an adult man with HIV who was CMV-seropositive. The source was CD4+ T cells sorted from PBMCs after approximately 19-hour stimulation, collected from a patient who received antiretroviral therapy. Here the CDR3 DNA reads TGTGCCAGCAGTTACTCGGGGGGGATAAAGCAGTTCTTC. This sequence encodes CASSYSGGIKQFF.